This TCR beta chain was sequenced for a study of blood T cell repertoires in COVID-19. With 6 bases removed from V and 0 bases from J, the gap between germline ends came to 18 bases. CDR1 and CDR2 (germline): MNHEY, SVGEGT. The CDR3 loop spans 16 amino acids. This table comes from immunoSEQ multiplex PCR, and its TCRdb copy is limited to in-frame clones, with some not included. The table includes some 400,000 clones, 80% to 95% detected once. The rearrangement links TRBV6-2 or TRBV6-3 to TRBJ2-7; perhaps TRBD2 as D (6 bases). The sample was PBMCs or T cells enriched from blood (not recorded which). The receptor's source is a woman in her forties who had been exposed to COVID-19. The CDR3 region has the DNA TGTGCCAGCAGCCGAAAGATAGCGGCCTACTCCTACGAGCAGTACTTC. This sequence encodes CASSRKIAAYSYEQYF.